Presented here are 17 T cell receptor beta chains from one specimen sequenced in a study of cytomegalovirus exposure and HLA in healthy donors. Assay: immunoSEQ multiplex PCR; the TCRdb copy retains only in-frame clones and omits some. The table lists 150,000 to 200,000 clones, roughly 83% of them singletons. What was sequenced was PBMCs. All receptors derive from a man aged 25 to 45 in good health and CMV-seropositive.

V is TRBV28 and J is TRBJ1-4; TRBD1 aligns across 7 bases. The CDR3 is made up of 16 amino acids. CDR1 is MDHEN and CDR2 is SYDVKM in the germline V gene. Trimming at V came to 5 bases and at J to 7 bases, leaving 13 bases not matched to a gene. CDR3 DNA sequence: TGTGCCAGCAGTCCGCCTCTGGACAGGAGCGTTGAAAAACTGTTTTTT. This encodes CASSPPLDRSVEKLFF.

The chain's CDR3 is CAISAGTEVYEQYF. CDR3 coding DNA: TGTGCCATCAGCGCCGGGACAGAAGTCTACGAGCAGTACTTC. The rearrangement links TRBV10-3 to TRBJ2-7; 7 bases match TRBD1. Trimming cost V 6 bases and J 3 bases; bases outside gene matches: 8. In germline, CDR1 is ENHRY, CDR2 SYGVKD. The CDR3 length is 14 residues.

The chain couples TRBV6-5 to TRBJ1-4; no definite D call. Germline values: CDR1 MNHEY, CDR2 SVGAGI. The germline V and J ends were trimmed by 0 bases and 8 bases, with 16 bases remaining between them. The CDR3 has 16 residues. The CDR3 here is CASSYSPPRGGEKLFF. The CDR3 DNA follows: TGTGCCAGCAGTTACTCCCCCCCGCGAGGTGGCGAAAAACTGTTTTTT.

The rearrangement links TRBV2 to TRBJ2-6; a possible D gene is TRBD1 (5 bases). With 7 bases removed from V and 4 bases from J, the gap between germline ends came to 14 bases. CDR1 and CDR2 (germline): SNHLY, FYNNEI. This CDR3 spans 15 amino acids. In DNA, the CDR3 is TGTGCCAGCACCCTAGGGGTAATCGGGGCCAACGTCCTGACTTTC. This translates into CASTLGVIGANVLTF.

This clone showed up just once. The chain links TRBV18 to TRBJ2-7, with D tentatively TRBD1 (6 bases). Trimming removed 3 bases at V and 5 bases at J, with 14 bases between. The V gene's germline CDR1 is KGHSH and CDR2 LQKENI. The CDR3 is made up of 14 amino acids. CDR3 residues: CASSPRDTQDEQYF. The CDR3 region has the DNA TGTGCCAGCTCACCCCGGGACACACAGGACGAGCAGTACTTC. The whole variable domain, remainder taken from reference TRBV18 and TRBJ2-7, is NAGVMQNPRHLVRRRGQEARLRCSPMKGHSHVYWYRQLPEEGLKFMVYLQKENIIDESGMPKERFSAEFPKEGPSILRIQQVVRGDSAAYFCASSPRDTQDEQYFGPGTRLTVT.

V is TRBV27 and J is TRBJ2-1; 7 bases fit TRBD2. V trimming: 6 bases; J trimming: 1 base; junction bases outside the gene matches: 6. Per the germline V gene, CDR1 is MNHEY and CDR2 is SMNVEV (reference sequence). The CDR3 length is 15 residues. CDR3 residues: CASRLGGSSYNEQFF. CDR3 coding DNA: TGTGCCAGCAGGCTAGGCGGGAGTTCCTACAATGAGCAGTTCTTC.

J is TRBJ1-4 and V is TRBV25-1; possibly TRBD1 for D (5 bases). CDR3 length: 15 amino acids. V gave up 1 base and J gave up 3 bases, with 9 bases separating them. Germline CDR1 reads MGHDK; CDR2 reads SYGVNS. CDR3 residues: CASSELGEANEKLFF. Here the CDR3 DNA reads TGTGCCAGCAGTGAATTGGGGGAGGCTAATGAAAAACTGTTTTTT.

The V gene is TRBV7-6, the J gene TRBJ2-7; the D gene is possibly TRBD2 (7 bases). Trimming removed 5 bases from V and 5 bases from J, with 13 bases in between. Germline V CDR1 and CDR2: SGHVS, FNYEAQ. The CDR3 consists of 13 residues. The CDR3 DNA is TGTGCCAGCAGCGTAAGGGAGGGGGACGAGCAGTACTTC. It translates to CASSVREGDEQYF.

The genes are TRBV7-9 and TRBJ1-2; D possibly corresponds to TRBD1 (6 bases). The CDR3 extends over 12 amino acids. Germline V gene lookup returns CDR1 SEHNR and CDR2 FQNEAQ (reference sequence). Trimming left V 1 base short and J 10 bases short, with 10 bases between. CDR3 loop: CASSLGTGTYTF. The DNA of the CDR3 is TGTGCCAGCAGCTTAGGTACAGGGACCTACACCTTC.

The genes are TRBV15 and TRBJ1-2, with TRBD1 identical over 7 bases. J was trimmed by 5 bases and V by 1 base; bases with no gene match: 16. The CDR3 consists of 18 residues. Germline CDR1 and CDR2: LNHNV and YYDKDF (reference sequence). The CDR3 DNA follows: TGTGCCACCAGCAGAGTACCGAGACAGGGTGCTTCGGATTATGGCTACACCTTC. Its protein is CATSRVPRQGASDYGYTF.

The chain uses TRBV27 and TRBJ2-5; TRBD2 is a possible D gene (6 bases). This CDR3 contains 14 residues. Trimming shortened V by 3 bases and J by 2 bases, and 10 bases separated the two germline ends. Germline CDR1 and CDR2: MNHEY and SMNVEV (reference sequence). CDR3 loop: CASSFYGGQETQYF. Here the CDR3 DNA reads TGTGCCAGCAGTTTTTACGGAGGGCAAGAGACCCAGTACTTC.

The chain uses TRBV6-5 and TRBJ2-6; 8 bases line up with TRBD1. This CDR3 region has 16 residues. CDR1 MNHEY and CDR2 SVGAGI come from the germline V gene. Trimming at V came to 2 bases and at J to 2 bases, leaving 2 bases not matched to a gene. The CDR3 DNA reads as TGTGCCAGCAGTTACCTGACAGGGGCTGGGGCCAACGTCCTGACTTTC. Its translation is CASSYLTGAGANVLTF.

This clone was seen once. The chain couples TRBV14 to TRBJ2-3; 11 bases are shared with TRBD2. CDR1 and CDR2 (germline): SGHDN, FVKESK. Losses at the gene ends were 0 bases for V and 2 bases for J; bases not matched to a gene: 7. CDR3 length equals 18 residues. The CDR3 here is CASSQELISGGATDTQYF. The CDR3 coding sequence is TGTGCCAGCAGCCAAGAACTAATTAGCGGGGGGGCCACAGATACGCAGTATTTT.

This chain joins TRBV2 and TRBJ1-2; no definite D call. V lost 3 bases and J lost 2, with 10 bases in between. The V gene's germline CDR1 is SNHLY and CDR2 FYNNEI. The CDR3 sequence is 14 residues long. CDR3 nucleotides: TGTGCCAGCAGTGATCCGGTCAACAACTATGGCTACACCTTC. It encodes CASSDPVNNYGYTF.

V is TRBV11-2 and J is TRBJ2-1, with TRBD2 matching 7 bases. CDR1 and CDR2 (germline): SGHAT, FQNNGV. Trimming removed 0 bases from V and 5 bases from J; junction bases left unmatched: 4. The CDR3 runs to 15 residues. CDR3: CASSLEVGGNNEQFF. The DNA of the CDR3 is TGTGCCAGCAGCTTAGAGGTGGGAGGGAACAATGAGCAGTTCTTC.

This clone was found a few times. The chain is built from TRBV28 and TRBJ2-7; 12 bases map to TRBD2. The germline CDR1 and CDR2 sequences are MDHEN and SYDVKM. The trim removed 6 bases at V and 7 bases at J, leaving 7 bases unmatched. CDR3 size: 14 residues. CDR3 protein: CASSPSGRVREQYF. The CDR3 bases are TGTGCCAGCAGCCCTAGCGGGAGGGTTCGGGAGCAGTACTTC.

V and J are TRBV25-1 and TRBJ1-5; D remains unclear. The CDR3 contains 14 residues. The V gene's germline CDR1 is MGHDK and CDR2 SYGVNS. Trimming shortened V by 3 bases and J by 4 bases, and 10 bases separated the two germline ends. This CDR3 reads CASSDSSGNQPQHF. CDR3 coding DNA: TGTGCCAGCAGTGATTCGAGTGGTAATCAGCCCCAGCATTTT.